The 6 T cell receptor beta chains reported below all come from one sample, sequenced in a study of T cell responses to AZD1222 COVID-19 vaccine. Repertoires were generated with immunoSEQ multiplex PCR, while TCRdb's copy carries only in-frame clones and drops some. The sample yields 150,000 or so clones, roughly 92% seen once. Sequencing used peripheral blood, obtained 28 days after the second AZD1222 dose. The receptors were gathered from an adult who received the AZD1222 COVID-19 vaccine.

This clone was recorded once. The V gene is TRBV29-1, the J gene TRBJ1-4; D not certain. Germline CDR1 is SQVTM and CDR2 is ANQGSEA. The CDR3 runs 17 residues. V lost 0 bases and J 2 bases, leaving 16 bases between the germline ends. The CDR3 DNA reads as TGCAGCGTTGAAGACCAGAACCGGGCGGGGACTAATGAAAAACTGTTTTTT. Amino acids: CSVEDQNRAGTNEKLFF.

The rearrangement uses TRBV3-1 (or the pseudogene TRBV3-2) and TRBJ1-1, with a tentative D call TRBD1 (5 bases). Germline V gene data show CDR1 as LGHDT and CDR2 as YNNKEL (reference sequence). CDR3 size: 15 residues. V lost 3 bases to trimming and J lost 1 base, with 12 bases between them. This chain's CDR3 is CASSQWGYSNTEAFF. The CDR3 bases are TGTGCCAGCAGCCAGTGGGGGTACTCGAACACTGAAGCTTTCTTT.

V and J are TRBV7-6 and TRBJ2-2; 7 nucleotides match TRBD1. CDR3 length: 16 amino acids. The V gene end was trimmed by 5 bases and the J gene end by 0 bases; junction bases not matched to a gene: 6. Germline lookup yields CDR1 SGHVS and CDR2 FNYEAQ. The CDR3, as DNA: TGTGCCAGCAGCCCAGTAGACAGGGCGAACACCGGGGAGCTGTTTTTT. The encoded protein is CASSPVDRANTGELFF.

This clone was seen once. This sequence joins TRBV5-1 and TRBJ2-1, with 7 positions matching TRBD1. The CDR3 has 14 amino acids. J gave up 5 bases and V 4 bases, and 6 bases lay outside the gene matches. Germline lookup yields CDR1 SGHRS and CDR2 YFSETQ. CDR3 protein: CASSIQGSDNEQFF. The CDR3 DNA follows: TGCGCCAGCAGCATACAGGGGTCGGACAATGAGCAGTTCTTC.

The chain carries TRBV10-2 and TRBJ1-1; D is unclear. Germline V gene lookup returns CDR1 WSHSY and CDR2 SAAADI. CDR3 length equals 13 residues. V lost 5 bases and J lost 3, with 10 bases in between. This CDR3 is CASSIGSDTEAFF. The CDR3 region has the DNA TGCGCCAGCAGTATTGGGTCGGACACTGAAGCTTTCTTT.

Turning to this clone: The same CDR3 arises from other DNA sequences in this sample as well. V gene TRBV12-3 or TRBV12-4 combines with J gene TRBJ1-1, with D hard to call. The ends were cut back, 6 bases at V and 10 bases at J, with 15 bases in the middle. This CDR3 is built from 12 residues. CDR3 bases: TGTGCCAGCAGCCTGGGCGGGGTTGGAGCTTTCTTT. Translating it yields CASSLGGVGAFF.